This is a list of T cell receptor beta chains from one sample in a study of T cells after yellow fever vaccination. TCRdb itself ran the 5' RACE reads through MiXCR, one entry per CDR3 protein. The profile shows over 45,000 distinct CDR3 sequences, approximately 6.1% of them singletons. Sequenced material: PBMCs, either bulk or a sorted T-cell subset (CD4+, CD8+, memory, or dextramer-sorted; not recorded which), taken on the day of the yellow fever booster vaccination. Receptors were obtained from a man younger than 30 who received the YFV17D yellow fever vaccine. Each CDR3 is given with its conserved first and last residue. A D gene is named only where the DNA matches it firmly. The listing skips clone size in some rows; elsewhere it reads once, few, many or a size class.

j_gene,abundance,v_gene,d_gene,CDR3nt,CDR3aa
TRBJ1-2,few,TRBV12-3/TRBV12-4,TRBD1,TGTGCCAGCTGGGACTTCTCAGGGGGCTCTATGTATGGCTACACCTTC,CASWDFSGGSMYGYTF
TRBJ2-3,.,TRBV3-1,.,TGTGCCAGCAGCCAAGCTTTTGGGACCGCGCAGTATTTT,CASSQAFGTAQYF
TRBJ1-2,.,TRBV29-1,.,TGCAGCGTTGAAGAGGGACTGGGCTATGGCTACACCTTC,CSVEEGLGYGYTF
TRBJ2-7,many,TRBV4-3,.,TGCGCCAGCAGCCAAGAGTGGCTGGGCTACGAGCAGTACTTC,CASSQEWLGYEQYF
TRBJ2-7,few,TRBV4-3,.,TGCGCCAGCAGCCAAGATAGCAGGGGATACGAGCAGTACTTC,CASSQDSRGYEQYF
TRBJ2-3,many,TRBV4-2,TRBD2,TGTGCCAGCAGCCGCGGGGGGAGCAGGGCCACAGATACGCAGTATTTT,CASSRGGSRATDTQYF
TRBJ1-5,many,TRBV4-2,.,TGTGCCAGCAGCCAAGAAGGCGGGGAGGGTAATAGCAATCAGCCCCAGCATTTT,CASSQEGGEGNSNQPQHF
TRBJ1-2,many,TRBV18,.,TGTGCCAGCTCACCACCGTCGGGCTACCCCCAAAGCTATGGCTACACCTTC,CASSPPSGYPQSYGYTF
TRBJ2-3,few,TRBV2,TRBD2,TGTGCCAGCAGTGACCCACTAGCGGGGGTCAGAGATACGCAGTATTTT,CASSDPLAGVRDTQYF
TRBJ1-6,few,TRBV7-2,TRBD1,TGTGCCAGCAGCTTAAACAGGGGGCCTGCACCCCTCCACTTT,CASSLNRGPAPLHF
TRBJ2-3,few,TRBV4-1,TRBD2,TGCGCCAGCAGGCCCTTTAGCGGGGGGGCCTATACGCAGTATTTT,CASRPFSGGAYTQYF